Listed below are T cell receptor beta chains from one sample, sequenced in a study of regulatory T cells in long-lasting Graves disease. Via MiXCR, TCRdb re-called the multiplex PCR reads, giving one row per CDR3 protein. The data hold some 330,000 distinct CDR3 sequences, with roughly 20% observed a single time. Material: peripheral blood mononuclear cells (PBMCs), obtained when the disease was refractory, from a patient treated with antithyroid drugs. The origin of the receptors is a woman between 40 and 55 years old with Graves disease. CDR3s include the opening cysteine and the closing phenylalanine or tryptophan. A D gene is named only where the DNA matches it firmly. Each size is once, few, many or a size class.

NA	TRBV5-6	TRBJ2-2	few	TGTGCCAGCAGCTTGCAGGGGCTATACACCGGGGAGCTGTTTTTT	CASSLQGLYTGELFF
NA	TRBV7-9	TRBJ2-7	many	TGTGCCAGCAGCTTATGGTCCCAGCCTTACGAGCAGTACTTC	CASSLWSQPYEQYF
NA	TRBV11-2	TRBJ2-7	many	TGTGCCAGCAGCTTTCTAACAGGGAAAGCCTACGAGCAGTACTTC	CASSFLTGKAYEQYF
NA	TRBV6-1	TRBJ2-7	many	TGTGCCAGCAGCCCCATGGGAGAGAGCTACGAGCAGTACTTC	CASSPMGESYEQYF
NA	TRBV4-1	TRBJ1-2	few	TGCGCCAGCAGCCATCCTGGACAGCCCGGCTACACCTTC	CASSHPGQPGYTF
NA	TRBV20-1	TRBJ1-1	many	TGCAGTGCTAGTCAACGATACAGGGACGCTGAAGCTTTCTTT	CSASQRYRDAEAFF
NA	TRBV27	TRBJ2-1	few	TGTGCCAGCAGTACTCATCCTAGCAATGAGCAGTTCTTC	CASSTHPSNEQFF
NA	TRBV28	TRBJ1-4	many	TGTGCCAGTAATAAACGGGACGGATCTCGGTGGCTAGAGCTGTTTTTT	CASNKRDGSRWLELFF
NA	TRBV29-1	TRBJ1-1	few	TGCAGCGTTCATGAGGCCACTGAAGCTTTCTTT	CSVHEATEAFF
TRBD1	TRBV5-1	TRBJ1-3	few	TGCGCCAGCAGCCTGACAGGGACGAAGCACACCATATATTTT	CASSLTGTKHTIYF